One T cell receptor (beta chain) is described in this entry. This entry comes from a study of PD-1 blockade in classical Hodgkin lymphoma. This table comes from immunoSEQ multiplex PCR, and its TCRdb copy is limited to in-frame clones, with some not included. The sample holds some 52,000 clones, about 89% seen once. Time point reported: cycle 4 day 1 (C4D1), after five to seven weeks of nivolumab. With no exception, relapse followed autologous stem cell transplantation in all patients, and brentuximab vedotin exposure varied. The CDR3 sequence is 13 residues long. CDR1 is SGHTS and CDR2 is YDEGEE in the germline V gene. The V gene lost 5 bases and the J gene lost 6 bases, with 12 bases spanning the gap.

The chain joins TRBV5-8 to TRBJ1-5; D is uncertain. This clonotype was obtained from a human donor with classical Hodgkin lymphoma. This specimen consisted of peripheral blood mononuclear cells (PBMCs), obtained before the fourth cycle of nivolumab. The CDR3 DNA sequence: TGTGCCAGCAGTCGTCCGATGGTTCAGCCCCAGCATTTT. This gives the protein CASSRPMVQPQHF.